This T cell receptor (beta chain) was sequenced in a study of beta chain features in type 1 diabetes. Study-level results: Among patients with Type 1 diabetes, TCRB CDR3s were moderately but significantly shorter in every one of the four CD4+ subsets. Individuals with type 1 diabetes displayed fewer insertions and more deletions at VDJ junctions. Compared with healthy donors, patients appeared to share more similar naive, central memory and regulatory TCRB repertoires.

Averaging approximately 120 mL, one heparinised blood draw came from each individual donor. V was pared by 5 bases and J by 8 bases, with 10 bases of the junction left unmatched. Germline V gene sequence: CDR1 SGHAT, CDR2 FQDESV (reference sequence). The CDR3 consists of 15 residues. The sequenced template was cDNA made from the entire isolated RNA. There were 3 million to 4 million reads on average in the naive, central memory and regulatory T cell samples. The repertoire was sequenced with immunoSEQ multiplex PCR; TCRdb's copy has only in-frame clones and lacks some. The table lists nearly 700,000 clones, around an eighth of them singletons. Of note for this clone: Its cognate antigen is unknown.

This TCR derives from a man younger than 30 with type 1 diabetes. The sequenced material came from naive CD4+ T cells from blood. V usage is TRBV11-1 and J usage is TRBJ1-2; 11 bases are shared with TRBD1. The CDR3 is CASSPGQGAFSGYTF. The CDR3 DNA reads TGTGCCAGCAGCCCAGGACAGGGGGCGTTTTCGGGCTACACCTTC. The entire variable domain, with the rest obtained from reference TRBV11-1 and TRBJ1-2, is as follows: EAEVAQSPRYKITEKSQAVAFWCDPISGHATLYWYRQILGQGPELLVQFQDESVVDDSQLPKDRFSAERLKGVDSTLKIQPAELGDSAMYLCASSPGQGAFSGYTFGSGTRLTVV.